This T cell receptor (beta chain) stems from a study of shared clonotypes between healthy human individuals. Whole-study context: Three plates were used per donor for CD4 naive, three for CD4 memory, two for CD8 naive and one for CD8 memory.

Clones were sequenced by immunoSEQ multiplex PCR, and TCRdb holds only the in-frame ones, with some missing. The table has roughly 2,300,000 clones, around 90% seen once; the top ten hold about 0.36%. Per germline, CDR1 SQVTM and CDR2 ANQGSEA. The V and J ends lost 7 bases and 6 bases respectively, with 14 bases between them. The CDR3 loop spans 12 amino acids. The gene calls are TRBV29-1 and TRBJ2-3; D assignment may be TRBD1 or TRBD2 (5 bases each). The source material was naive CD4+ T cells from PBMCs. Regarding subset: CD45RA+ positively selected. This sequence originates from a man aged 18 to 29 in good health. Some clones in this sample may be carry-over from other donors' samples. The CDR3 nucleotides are TGCAGCGCCCGGGACCGGTCGGATACGCAGTATTTT. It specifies CSARDRSDTQYF.